Following are 8 T cell receptor beta chains from one sample sequenced in a study of OX40 agonist ivuxolimab in advanced cancers. Some clones are missing from TCRdb's copy, which holds only in-frame ones; the method was immunoSEQ multiplex PCR. The table records tens of thousands of clones, approximately 90% of them present only once. Sequences were derived from CD4+ or CD8+ T cells sorted from blood, sampled in a trial of the OX40 agonist ivuxolimab. Receptors were obtained from an adult with an advanced solid tumor such as melanoma, head and neck, liver or kidney cancer.

This clone was seen a handful of times. The chain uses TRBV7-6 and TRBJ2-3; 14 bases agree with TRBD2. The CDR3 is 18 residues long. The ends lost 2 bases at V and 1 base at J; junction bases unmatched: 5. Looked up from germline, CDR1 is SGHVS and CDR2 is FNYEAQ. The CDR3 coding sequence is TGTGCCAGCAGCTTAACGGGACTAGCGGGAGTAGGCACAGATACGCAGTATTTT. Its translation is CASSLTGLAGVGTDTQYF.

J is TRBJ2-3 and V is TRBV28, with D possibly matching TRBD2 (6 bases). There are 13 residues in the CDR3. CDR1 MDHEN and CDR2 SYDVKM come from the germline V gene. The V end lost 8 bases, the J end lost 7 bases, and 16 bases lay between the germline ends. In DNA form, the CDR3 reads TGTGCCAGCGCCGCGGAGGGCTGGTATACGCAGTATTTT. This gives the protein CASAAEGWYTQYF.

The V and J genes are TRBV4-1 and TRBJ1-2; D ambiguous. Germline lookup yields CDR1 MGHRA and CDR2 YSYEKL. The CDR3 totals 16 residues. Trimming stripped 4 bases from V and 7 bases from J, with 22 bases between. CDR3 amino acids: CASSPGPADHFLGYTF. The CDR3 nucleotides read TGCGCCAGCAGCCCTGGCCCCGCGGACCACTTCCTTGGCTACACCTTC.

This CDR3 reads CASSPGQRSYEQYV. The CDR3 DNA reads as TGTGCCAGCAGCCCCGGACAGCGTTCCTACGAGCAGTACGTC. The genes are TRBV5-6 and TRBJ2-7; TRBD1 might be the D (6 bases). Germline CDR1 reads SGHDT; CDR2 reads YYEEEE. Deletions cut 4 bases from V and 1 base from J, with 12 bases between. This CDR3 has 14 amino acids.

The J gene is TRBJ1-2, the V gene TRBV28; D ambiguous. Germline CDR1 reads MDHEN; CDR2 reads SYDVKM. The CDR3 extends over 15 amino acids. Deletions cut 4 bases from V and 0 bases from J, with 12 bases between. CDR3 DNA: TGTGCCAGCAGTTCGATCGCAAAAGCTAACTATGGCTACACCTTC. Protein: CASSSIAKANYGYTF.

The chain joins TRBV18 to TRBJ2-5; TRBD1 matches 10 bases. The CDR3 loop spans 15 amino acids. CDR1 KGHSH and CDR2 LQKENI come from the germline V gene. The V segment lost 1 base and the J segment 2 bases; nucleotides outside the gene matches: 1. The CDR3 DNA reads as TGTGCCAGCTCACCACAGGACAGGGGGCAAGAGACCCAGTACTTC. The encoded protein is CASSPQDRGQETQYF. The complete variable domain, with remaining parts taken from reference TRBV18 and TRBJ2-5, reads NAGVMQNPRHLVRRRGQEARLRCSPMKGHSHVYWYRQLPEEGLKFMVYLQKENIIDESGMPKERFSAEFPKEGPSILRIQQVVRGDSAAYFCASSPQDRGQETQYFGPGTRLLVL.

V is TRBV28 and J is TRBJ1-5, with D perhaps TRBD1 (5 bases). The germline V gene has CDR1 MDHEN and CDR2 SYDVKM. The CDR3 extends over 15 amino acids. V lost 6 bases to trimming and J lost 5 bases, with 17 bases between them. The CDR3 DNA is TGTGCCAGCAGCAGGGAGGAAGTGTACCATCAGCCCCAGCATTTT. Translating gives CASSREEVYHQPQHF.

The rearrangement uses TRBV5-4 and TRBJ2-2; D uncertain. Germline CDR1 and CDR2: SGHNT and YYREEE (reference sequence). Trimming cost V 0 bases and J 6 bases, with 12 bases left between them. This CDR3 has 15 amino acids. In DNA form, the CDR3 reads TGTGCCAGCAGCTTGGACCTCCGCGAGGCCGGGGAGCTGTTTTTT. It is translated as CASSLDLREAGELFF.